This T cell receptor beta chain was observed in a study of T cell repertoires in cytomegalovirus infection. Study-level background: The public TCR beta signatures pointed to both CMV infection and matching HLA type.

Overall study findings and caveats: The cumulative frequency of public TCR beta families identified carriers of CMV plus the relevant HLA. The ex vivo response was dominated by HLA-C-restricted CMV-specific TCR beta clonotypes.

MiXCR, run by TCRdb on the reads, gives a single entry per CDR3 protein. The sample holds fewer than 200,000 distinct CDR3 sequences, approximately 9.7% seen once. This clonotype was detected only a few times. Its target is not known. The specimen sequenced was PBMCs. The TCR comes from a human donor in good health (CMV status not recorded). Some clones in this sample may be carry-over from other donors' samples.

The CDR3 spells CASSRNTDTQYF. The DNA for the CDR3 is TGTGCCAGCAGTCGAAACACAGATACGCAGTATTTT. The chain recombines TRBV25-1 with TRBJ2-3; D unresolved. Germline CDR1 is MGHDK and CDR2 is SYGVNS. The length of the CDR3 is 12 residues. Deletions cut 5 bases from V and 2 bases from J, with 5 bases between.